The 24 T cell receptor beta chains given below trace back to one sample, sequenced in a study of CD8+ T cells in alopecia areata. Isolated RNA was reverse transcribed into cDNA used as the sequencing template. Assay: immunoSEQ multiplex PCR; the TCRdb copy retains only in-frame clones and omits some. The sample lists fewer than 200,000 clones, just under 60% seen once, with roughly 14% in the top ten. The source material was CD4+ T cells sorted from blood, sampled at week 0. The receptor source for this set is a human donor with alopecia areata.

The chain carries TRBV30 and TRBJ2-1; either TRBD1 or TRBD2 may fit D (5 bases each). CDR3 length: 11 residues. V was cut by 2 bases and J by 9 bases, with 8 bases left in between. In germline, CDR1 is GTSNPN, CDR2 SVGIG (reference sequence). The CDR3 reads CAWSSGTEQFF. The CDR3, as DNA: TGTGCCTGGAGTTCCGGGACTGAGCAGTTCTTC.

The chain combines TRBV5-6 with TRBJ2-7, with D uncertain. Germline-derived CDR1 and CDR2 are SGHDT and YYEEEE. The length of the CDR3 is 14 residues. Trimming shortened V by 0 bases and J by 3 bases, and 10 bases separated the two germline ends. The CDR3 protein is CASSLVLGNYEQYF. CDR3 in DNA: TGTGCCAGCAGCTTGGTGCTGGGGAACTACGAGCAGTACTTC.

The chain recombines TRBV27 with TRBJ2-1, with 7 bases matching TRBD1. V trimming: 4 bases; J trimming: 15 bases; junction bases outside the gene matches: 9. In germline, CDR1 is MNHEY, CDR2 SMNVEV (reference sequence). This CDR3 has 12 amino acids. CDR3 sequence: CASSSADRSSFF. The CDR3 nucleotides read TGTGCCAGCAGTTCCGCGGACAGGAGTTCGTTCTTC.

The chain employs TRBV5-1 and TRBJ1-4; D is undetermined. The germline gives CDR1 SGHRS, CDR2 YFSETQ. The CDR3 length is 17 residues. V lost 4 bases to trimming and J lost 0 bases, with 16 bases between them. CDR3 loop: CASSLHSDTPTNEKLFF. The CDR3 nucleotides are TGCGCCAGCAGCCTGCACTCCGACACTCCAACTAATGAAAAACTGTTTTTT.

The V call is TRBV2, the J call TRBJ1-6, with TRBD1 as a possible D gene (5 bases). CDR1 SNHLY and CDR2 FYNNEI come from the germline V gene. The CDR3 runs to 13 residues. Between the trimmed V and J ends, which lost 7 bases and 7 bases, there was a span of 11 bases. This chain's CDR3 is CASNGGKNSPLHF. CDR3 DNA: TGTGCCAGCAACGGGGGGAAGAATTCACCCCTCCACTTT.

This clone was observed a handful of times. This chain joins TRBV4-2 and TRBJ1-6, with TRBD1 matching 8 bases. The V gene's germline CDR1 is LGHNA and CDR2 YNFKEQ. V lost 0 bases, J lost 9 bases, and 10 bases stayed unmatched. This CDR3 is built from 17 residues. CDR3: CASSQDVQGAAASPLHF. In nucleotides, the CDR3 is TGTGCCAGCAGCCAAGACGTCCAGGGGGCGGCGGCTTCACCCCTCCACTTT.

This rearrangement joins TRBV29-1 to TRBJ1-1, with a tentative D call TRBD1 (5 bases). Germline CDR1 is SQVTM and CDR2 is ANQGSEA. The CDR3 sequence is 14 residues long. The V end was cut by 7 bases, the J end by 7 bases, with 22 bases between. The CDR3 coding sequence is TGCAGCGGTGTATTGGCAGGGTCTTCCCGTGAAGCTTTCTTT. It encodes CSGVLAGSSREAFF. The entire variable domain, with the rest obtained from reference TRBV29-1 and TRBJ1-1, is as follows: SAVISQKPSRDICQRGTSLTIQCQVDSQVTMMFWYRQQPGQSLTLIATANQGSEATYESGFVIDKFPISRPNLTFSTLTVSNMSPEDSSIYLCSGVLAGSSREAFFGQGTRLTVV.

The rearrangement links TRBV29-1 to TRBJ1-5; 7 bases map to TRBD1. This CDR3 contains 11 residues. Germline loops: CDR1 SQVTM, CDR2 ANQGSEA. Trimming took 6 bases from V and 11 from J; bases not matched to a gene: 7. CDR3: CSVGQDMTQHF. The CDR3 coding sequence is TGCAGCGTCGGACAGGACATGACCCAGCATTTT.

This chain uses TRBV29-1 with TRBJ1-1; tentatively, D is TRBD1 (6 bases). Germline lookup yields CDR1 SQVTM and CDR2 ANQGSEA. V dropped 4 bases and J dropped 5 bases, with 14 bases sitting between them. The CDR3 contains 13 residues. CDR3 amino acids: CSVVWGPGTEAFF. In DNA, the CDR3 is TGCAGCGTTGTATGGGGGCCGGGGACTGAAGCTTTCTTT.

This chain connects TRBV7-2 to TRBJ2-2, with D perhaps given as TRBD1 or TRBD2 (5 bases each). The V gene's germline CDR1 is SGHTA and CDR2 FQGNSA. The V end was cut by 5 bases, the J end by 4 bases, with 14 bases between. The CDR3 extends over 15 amino acids. CDR3 region: CASSPKGTTTGELFF. CDR3 DNA sequence: TGTGCCAGCAGCCCCAAAGGGACCACCACCGGGGAGCTGTTTTTT.

The CDR3 DNA sequence: TGTGCCAGCAGCTTAGCGGCGGGGGCGAGGAATTCACCCCTCCACTTT. Translated, it gives CASSLAAGARNSPLHF. The rearrangement links TRBV7-9 to TRBJ1-6; D is possibly TRBD1 (6 bases). V dropped 0 bases and J dropped 7 bases, with 13 bases sitting between them. The germline CDR1 and CDR2 sequences are SEHNR and FQNEAQ (reference sequence). The CDR3 runs to 16 residues. Drawing the rest from reference TRBV7-9 and TRBJ1-6, the complete variable domain is DTGVSQNPRHKITKRGQNVTFRCDPISEHNRLYWYRQTLGQGPEFLTYFQNEAQLEKSRLLSDRFSAERPKGSFSTLEIQRTEQGDSAMYLCASSLAAGARNSPLHFGNGTRLTVT.

This clone was seen a few times. The chain combines TRBV19 with TRBJ2-1; no clear D gene. The CDR3 extends over 16 amino acids. V lost 3 bases and J 0 bases, leaving 12 bases between the germline ends. The V gene's germline CDR1 is LNHDA and CDR2 SQIVND (reference sequence). The CDR3 bases are TGTGCCAGTAGTATTGAGTACCTGAGCTCCTACAATGAGCAGTTCTTC. Residues: CASSIEYLSSYNEQFF.

The chain employs TRBV14 and TRBJ2-2, with D unresolved. V was trimmed by 0 bases and J by 2 bases, leaving 13 bases between them. This CDR3 has 17 residues. CDR1 SGHDN and CDR2 FVKESK come from the germline V gene. This CDR3 is CASSQDLSWKNTGELFF. CDR3 DNA: TGTGCCAGCAGCCAAGATCTGTCATGGAAAAACACCGGGGAGCTGTTTTTT.

The chain joins TRBV29-1 to TRBJ2-5; 10 nucleotides agree with TRBD1. CDR1 and CDR2 from the germline V gene are SQVTM and ANQGSEA. The CDR3 runs to 12 residues. The junction had 5 bases not matched to a gene; V was cut back by 7 bases and J by 6 bases. CDR3 DNA sequence: TGCAGCGCAGGGACAGGGGAGAAGACCCAGTACTTC. Translating gives CSAGTGEKTQYF.

There are a few counts of this clone. CDR3 in DNA: TGTGCCTGGAGTACCCGAGTCGGCCTCATCTCTGGGGCCAACGTCCTGACTTTC. Protein: CAWSTRVGLISGANVLTF. The chain couples TRBV30 to TRBJ2-6; D uncertain. This CDR3 comprises 18 residues. Trimming stripped 2 bases from V and 0 bases from J, with 17 bases between. Germline V lookup: CDR1 GTSNPN, CDR2 SVGIG (reference sequence). The variable domain in full, completed from reference TRBV30 and TRBJ2-6, reads SQTIHQWPATLVQPVGSPLSLECTVEGTSNPNLYWYRQAAGRGLQLLFYSVGIGQISSEVPQNLSASRPQDRQFILSSKKLLLSDSGFYLCAWSTRVGLISGANVLTFGAGSRLTVL.

This clone was observed a few times. V is TRBV29-1 and J is TRBJ1-3, with 10 nucleotides matching TRBD1. CDR3 length equals 14 residues. V lost 3 bases to trimming and J lost 4 bases; unmatched junction nucleotides: 3. Germline V CDR1 and CDR2: SQVTM, ANQGSEA. CDR3 sequence reads: CSVERTGGGNTIYF. The CDR3 DNA follows: TGCAGCGTTGAGAGGACAGGGGGAGGAAACACCATATATTTT.

The rearrangement links TRBV9 to TRBJ2-5, with TRBD2 as a possible D gene (5 bases). Germline V gene lookup returns CDR1 SGDLS and CDR2 YYNGEE. The CDR3 covers 15 residues. Between the trimmed V and J ends, which lost 4 bases and 0 bases, there was a span of 13 bases. The CDR3 coding sequence is TGTGCCAGCAGCCCCCCCTCAGCGGACCAAGAGACCCAGTACTTC. Protein sequence: CASSPPSADQETQYF.

V and J are TRBV19 and TRBJ2-3; TRBD1 matches 7 bases. This CDR3 contains 15 residues. Germline CDR1 reads LNHDA; CDR2 reads SQIVND (reference sequence). The V gene end was trimmed by 4 bases and the J gene end by 2 bases; junction bases not matched to a gene: 6. CDR3 amino acids: CASSTGTAHTDTQYF. CDR3 nucleotide sequence: TGTGCCAGTAGTACAGGGACAGCCCACACAGATACGCAGTATTTT. Full variable domain (remainder filled in from reference TRBV19 and TRBJ2-3): DGGITQSPKYLFRKEGQNVTLSCEQNLNHDAMYWYRQDPGQGLRLIYYSQIVNDFQKGDIAEGYSVSREKKESFPLTVTSAQKNPTAFYLCASSTGTAHTDTQYFGPGTRLTVL.

This clone has a handful of counts. The chain recombines TRBV10-3 with TRBJ1-1; no clear D gene. CDR3 length equals 15 residues. The germline V gene has CDR1 ENHRY and CDR2 SYGVKD. V lost 6 bases to trimming and J lost 10 bases, with 24 bases between them. The DNA of the CDR3 is TGTGCCATCAGGGACGGTGGGGAAGTGGCCCGAGTAGCTTTCTTT. The encoded protein is CAIRDGGEVARVAFF.

This clone was observed a handful of times. The V and J genes are TRBV7-3 and TRBJ1-1; D not resolved. Looked up from germline, CDR1 is SGHTA and CDR2 is FQGTGA. Trimming took off 3 bases at V and 1 base at J, with 6 bases between the two ends. The CDR3 has 13 amino acids. The CDR3 loop is CASSFDGNTEAFF. CDR3 DNA: TGTGCCAGCAGCTTCGACGGGAACACTGAAGCTTTCTTT.

This clone was observed a single time. The rearrangement uses TRBV7-2 and TRBJ2-3, with TRBD2 matching 9 bases. This CDR3 is 15 amino acids long. V was clipped by 2 bases and J by 5 bases; unmatched bases: 5. From germline, CDR1 is SGHTA and CDR2 FQGNSA. The CDR3 bases are TGTGCCAGCAGCTTAAGGCGGGGGGGCCGAGATACGCAGTATTTT. As protein: CASSLRRGGRDTQYF.

In this sample, this clone turned up once. V is TRBV19 and J is TRBJ1-5, with D perhaps matching TRBD1 (6 bases). Germline V gives CDR1 LNHDA, CDR2 SQIVND (reference sequence). V gave up 2 bases and J gave up 0 bases, with 17 bases separating them. This CDR3 spans 18 amino acids. The CDR3 region is CASSISVGGESSNQPQHF. CDR3 DNA: TGTGCCAGTAGTATATCGGTAGGGGGGGAGTCTAGCAATCAGCCCCAGCATTTT.

This clone was picked up a small number of times. The chain joins TRBV29-1 to TRBJ2-5; possible D gene TRBD1, 5 bases. The V gene lost 5 bases and the J gene lost 5 bases, with 9 bases spanning the gap. This CDR3 has 11 amino acids. Germline V CDR1 and CDR2: SQVTM, ANQGSEA. This chain's CDR3 is CSVIRAETQYF. DNA of the CDR3: TGCAGCGTTATCAGGGCGGAGACCCAGTACTTC.

The rearrangement links TRBV9 to TRBJ2-5, with TRBD2 identical over 12 bases. CDR1 is SGDLS and CDR2 is YYNGEE in the germline V gene. The CDR3 has 16 residues. V lost 4 bases, J lost 1 base, and 5 bases stayed unmatched. The CDR3 is CASSLLAGGTQETQYF. CDR3 DNA: TGTGCCAGCAGCCTCCTAGCGGGGGGGACCCAAGAGACCCAGTACTTC.